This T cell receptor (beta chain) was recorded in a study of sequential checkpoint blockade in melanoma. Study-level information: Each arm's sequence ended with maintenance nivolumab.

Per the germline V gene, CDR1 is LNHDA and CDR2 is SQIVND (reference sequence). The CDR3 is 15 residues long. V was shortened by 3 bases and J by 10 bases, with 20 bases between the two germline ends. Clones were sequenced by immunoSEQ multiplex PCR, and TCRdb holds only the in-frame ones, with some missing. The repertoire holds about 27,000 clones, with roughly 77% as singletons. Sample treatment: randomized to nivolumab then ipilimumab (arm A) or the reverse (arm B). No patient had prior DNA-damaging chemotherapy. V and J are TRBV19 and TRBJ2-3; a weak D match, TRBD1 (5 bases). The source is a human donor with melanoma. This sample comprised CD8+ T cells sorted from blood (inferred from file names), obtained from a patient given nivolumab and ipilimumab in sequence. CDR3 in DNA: TGTGCCAGTAGTATTGGAACAGGCTACAGCGTGGCGCAGTATTTT. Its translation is CASSIGTGYSVAQYF.